The 15 T cell receptor beta chains below come from one sample, sequenced in a study of OX40 agonist ivuxolimab in advanced cancers. Here immunoSEQ multiplex PCR was the method, and the copy in TCRdb shows in-frame clones only, minus some. The sample has 45,000 to 75,000 clones; 70% to 85% are singletons. The sequenced sample was CD4+ or CD8+ T cells sorted from blood, obtained in a trial of the OX40 agonist ivuxolimab. Receptors were obtained from an adult with an advanced solid tumor such as melanoma, head and neck, liver or kidney cancer.

The chain links TRBV5-6 to TRBJ2-3; the D gene is possibly TRBD1 (6 bases). Trimming left V 4 bases short and J 0 bases short, with 15 bases between. Germline-derived CDR1 and CDR2 are SGHDT and YYEEEE. This CDR3 spans 16 amino acids. CDR3 loop: CASSLTGQPSTDTQYF. CDR3 nucleotides: TGTGCCAGCAGCCTGACAGGACAACCTAGCACAGATACGCAGTATTTT.

The J gene is TRBJ2-6, the V gene TRBV19; weak D call: TRBD1 (6 bases). V was cut by 4 bases and J by 3 bases, with 19 bases left in between. Per the germline V gene, CDR1 is LNHDA and CDR2 is SQIVND (reference sequence). CDR3 length: 18 residues. The CDR3 region is CASSTQTTGSVGANVLTF. CDR3 in DNA: TGTGCCAGTAGTACACAAACGACAGGATCGGTTGGGGCCAACGTCCTGACTTTC.

This chain joins TRBV10-3 and TRBJ1-1; D is unclear. Between the trimmed V and J ends, which lost 0 bases and 0 bases, there was a span of 8 bases. CDR1 ENHRY and CDR2 SYGVKD come from the germline V gene. The CDR3 spans 15 residues. The CDR3, as DNA: TGTGCCATCAGTGAGTCTACAGACATGAACACTGAAGCTTTCTTT. As protein: CAISESTDMNTEAFF.

The rearrangement links TRBV5-4 to TRBJ1-1; 7 nucleotides agree with TRBD1. The CDR3 length is 13 residues. With V trimmed by 4 bases and J by 10 bases, 10 bases remained unmatched. The germline gives CDR1 SGHNT, CDR2 YYREEE (reference sequence). CDR3 in amino acids: CASSPWGGQVAFF. In nucleotides, the CDR3 is TGTGCCAGCAGCCCCTGGGGCGGACAGGTAGCTTTCTTT.

CDR3 sequence: CSVVGQAYNNEQFF. For the CDR3, the DNA is TGCAGCGTTGTAGGACAGGCATACAACAATGAGCAGTTCTTC. The J gene is TRBJ2-1, the V gene TRBV29-1; 7 bases fit TRBD1. The CDR3 length is 14 residues. V dropped 4 bases and J dropped 5; count of bases not matched to a gene: 8. Germline loops: CDR1 SQVTM, CDR2 ANQGSEA.

This clone appeared a few times. The V gene is TRBV9, the J gene TRBJ1-6; TRBD1 is a possible D gene (5 bases). V was pared by 4 bases and J by 10 bases, with 15 bases between. There are 14 residues in the CDR3. Germline CDR1 is SGDLS and CDR2 is YYNGEE. The chain's CDR3 is CASSTTPQESPLHF. In DNA form, the CDR3 reads TGTGCCAGCAGCACCACCCCACAGGAATCACCCCTCCACTTT.

The chain joins TRBV18 to TRBJ1-1; D not resolved. CDR1 is KGHSH, CDR2 LQKENI, per germline. The V gene lost 0 bases and the J gene lost 8 bases, with 10 bases spanning the gap. The CDR3 is 13 residues long. The DNA of the CDR3 is TGTGCCAGCTCACCACCGAGGATGATGGAAGCTTTCTTT. Translation gives CASSPPRMMEAFF.

V is TRBV13 and J is TRBJ2-7; TRBD1 matches 7 bases. J lost 1 base, V lost 5 bases, and 5 bases had no gene match. CDR1 and CDR2 from the germline V gene are PRHDT and FYEKMQ (reference sequence). This CDR3 has 14 residues. The CDR3 loop reads CASSVTGASYEQYF. The CDR3, as DNA: TGTGCCAGCAGCGTTACAGGGGCTTCCTACGAGCAGTACTTC.

The chain couples TRBV28 to TRBJ1-1; 10 nucleotides line up with TRBD1. The junction had 6 bases not matched to a gene; V was cut back by 2 bases and J by 0 bases. This CDR3 has 17 amino acids. Germline V gene sequence: CDR1 MDHEN, CDR2 SYDVKM. The chain's CDR3 is CASSLNRDRGLNTEAFF. CDR3 DNA: TGTGCCAGCAGTTTAAATCGGGACAGGGGTTTGAACACTGAAGCTTTCTTT. The whole variable domain, remainder taken from reference TRBV28 and TRBJ1-1, is DVKVTQSSRYLVKRTGEKVFLECVQDMDHENMFWYRQDPGLGLRLIYFSYDVKMKEKGDIPEGYSVSREKKERFSLILESASTNQTSMYLCASSLNRDRGLNTEAFFGQGTRLTVV.

The rearrangement uses TRBV6-1 and TRBJ2-7; D is unclear. CDR1 MNHNS and CDR2 SASEGT come from the germline V gene. This CDR3 has 18 residues. V lost 2 bases and J lost 3, with 23 bases in between. This chain's CDR3 is CASSESALGQVRVYEQYF. In DNA form, the CDR3 reads TGTGCCAGCAGTGAATCCGCCTTAGGCCAGGTGCGAGTCTACGAGCAGTACTTC.

The V call is TRBV7-2, the J call TRBJ2-3; 9 bases are shared with TRBD1. Germline V lookup: CDR1 SGHTA, CDR2 FQGNSA. V trimming: 4 bases; J trimming: 7 bases; junction bases outside the gene matches: 3. The CDR3 sequence is 13 residues long. The CDR3 reads CASSSTGGYTQYF. The CDR3 DNA is TGTGCCAGCAGCTCGACAGGGGGATATACGCAGTATTTT. Based on the CDR3 plus reference TRBV7-2 and TRBJ2-3, the full variable domain is GAGVSQSPSNKVTEKGKDVELRCDPISGHTALYWYRQSLGQGLEFLIYFQGNSAPDKSGLPSDRFSAERTGGSVSTLTIQRTQQEDSAVYLCASSSTGGYTQYFGPGTRLTVL.

The J gene is TRBJ1-2, the V gene TRBV5-1; 8 nucleotides line up with TRBD1. This CDR3 is 14 amino acids long. V was pared by 8 bases and J by 5 bases, with 11 bases of the junction left unmatched. Germline loops: CDR1 SGHRS, CDR2 YFSETQ. This chain's CDR3 is CASSPGTGAYGYTF. The CDR3 DNA sequence: TGCGCCAGTAGCCCCGGGACAGGAGCGTATGGCTACACCTTC.

This clone was observed a few times. This rearrangement joins TRBV23-1 to TRBJ2-5; D gene uncertain. TRBV23-1 belongs to the ORF category, with a function that is uncertain. This CDR3 is built from 12 residues. Trimming stripped 7 bases from V and 7 bases from J, with 13 bases between. The CDR3 region has the DNA TGCGCCAGCATTCGAGACCCGGGGACCCAGTACTTC. It encodes CASIRDPGTQYF.

The gene calls are TRBV7-8 and TRBJ2-5; D not resolved. The CDR3 has 17 amino acids. With 8 bases removed from V and 1 base from J, the gap between germline ends came to 23 bases. Germline V gene lookup returns CDR1 SGHVS and CDR2 FQNEAQ. This CDR3 is CASGHGRNSLSQETQYF. The CDR3 DNA follows: TGTGCCAGCGGGCACGGAAGAAATTCCCTGAGCCAAGAGACCCAGTACTTC.

This clone showed up just once. This chain connects TRBV7-2 to TRBJ2-4; tentatively, D is TRBD1 (5 bases). Trimming pared 1 base from V and 7 bases from J, leaving 8 bases between. The CDR3 contains 13 residues. In germline, CDR1 is SGHTA, CDR2 FQGNSA. CDR3 in DNA: TGTGCCAGCAGCTTAGGTTCAGGGAACATTCAGTACTTC. Encoded protein: CASSLGSGNIQYF.